This T cell receptor (beta chain) was retrieved from a study of cytomegalovirus exposure and HLA in healthy donors. The germline V gene encodes CDR1 SGHNT and CDR2 YYREEE (reference sequence). Germline trimming cut 3 bases from V and 5 bases from J; bases unmatched to any gene: 8. This CDR3 region has 16 residues. The PCR had 60 Vbeta and 13 Jbeta primers. Clones were sequenced by immunoSEQ multiplex PCR, and TCRdb holds only the in-frame ones, with some missing. Counted here are fewer than 200,000 clones, under 80% occurring once; the ten biggest clones make up 3.5% to 5%. The receptor's source is a man aged 40-50 years in good health and CMV-seronegative. Material: PBMCs. The chain has TRBV5-4 and TRBJ2-2; 9 bases match TRBD1. CDR3 sequence (DNA): TGTGCCAGCAGCTACACACAGGGGGCGCGGACCGGGGAGCTGTTTTTT. Its translation is CASSYTQGARTGELFF.